The subject of this entry is one T cell receptor (beta chain). Its antigen remains unidentified. The data originate from a study of cytomegalovirus exposure and HLA in healthy donors. Whole-study findings and limits: Immune exposure information available was restricted to CMV serostatus.

The ends were cut back, 3 bases at V and 11 bases at J, with 16 bases in the middle. Germline V gene sequence: CDR1 SQVTM, CDR2 ANQGSEA. There are 12 residues in the CDR3. Primers: 60 Vbeta forward and 13 Jbeta reverse. The repertoire was sequenced with immunoSEQ multiplex PCR; TCRdb's copy has only in-frame clones and lacks some. The sample lists roughly 160,000 clones, approximately 80% occurring once. This TCR was sampled from a male donor in good health and CMV-seropositive. The chain joins TRBV29-1 to TRBJ1-1; D uncertain. Sequencing input: PBMCs. CDR3 sequence reads: CSVDRDLIAAFF. In nucleotides, the CDR3 is TGCAGCGTTGATAGGGATCTTATAGCGGCTTTCTTT.